The 21 T cell receptor beta chains below come from one sample, sequenced in a study of early T cells in non-severe SARS-CoV-2 infection. TCRdb called the 5' RACE reads again in MiXCR, with one record for every CDR3 protein. The table has approximately 69,000 distinct CDR3 sequences, roughly an eighth seen once. Sample: whole blood, taken at baseline. These receptor sequences come from an adult who was a healthcare worker with PCR-confirmed SARS-CoV-2 infection or an uninfected control (not recorded which).

This clonotype was seen a few times. The chain recombines TRBV20-1 with TRBJ2-7; either TRBD1 or TRBD2 may fit D (5 bases each). CDR1 and CDR2 (germline): DFQATT, SNEGSKA (reference sequence). V dropped 1 base and J dropped 0 bases, with 13 bases sitting between them. The CDR3 runs 15 residues. CDR3 sequence reads: CSARGEWGSSYEQYF. The CDR3 region has the DNA TGCAGTGCTAGAGGCGAGTGGGGGAGCTCCTACGAGCAGTACTTC.

This clonotype was observed a handful of times. This chain connects TRBV12-3 or TRBV12-4 to TRBJ2-2, with TRBD2 matching over 8 bases. V lost 2 bases to trimming and J lost 4 bases; unmatched junction nucleotides: 6. The CDR3 length is 16 residues. For the CDR3, the DNA is TGTGCCAGCAGTTTAAAGGTAGCGGGACCCACCGGGGAGCTGTTTTTT. It specifies CASSLKVAGPTGELFF.

This clonotype was observed a handful of times. The chain joins TRBV7-2 to TRBJ1-1; D not resolved. With 5 bases removed from V and 8 bases from J, the gap between germline ends came to 15 bases. CDR3 length equals 13 residues. Germline CDR1 SGHTA, CDR2 FQGNSA. CDR3 bases: TGTGCCAGCAGCCGGGAGGTAGGGTTCGAAGCTTTCTTT. Its protein is CASSREVGFEAFF.

The J gene is TRBJ2-5, the V gene TRBV29-1; TRBD2 aligns across 14 bases. Per germline, CDR1 SQVTM and CDR2 ANQGSEA. There are 16 residues in the CDR3. The V gene end was trimmed by 6 bases and the J gene end by 6 bases; junction bases not matched to a gene: 12. The CDR3: CSVAMTSGGARKTQYF. Here the CDR3 DNA reads TGCAGCGTCGCGATGACTAGCGGGGGGGCCCGGAAGACCCAGTACTTC.

In its sample, this clonotype was seen a few times. The J gene is TRBJ1-3, the V gene TRBV20-1, with D tentatively TRBD1 (5 bases). V lost 6 bases and J 5 bases, leaving 14 bases between the germline ends. This CDR3 has 13 amino acids. CDR1 and CDR2 from the germline V gene are DFQATT and SNEGSKA (reference sequence). The CDR3 DNA reads as TGCAGTGCAGCTGGGGGACCAAGAAACACCATATATTTT. It codes for CSAAGGPRNTIYF.

This clonotype was detected many times. The CDR3 DNA sequence: TGTGCCAGCAGCCGGAGCATAAACTCTGGAAACACCATATATTTT. It yields the protein CASSRSINSGNTIYF. The chain combines TRBV4-2 with TRBJ1-3, with D unclear. Germline CDR1 reads LGHNA; CDR2 reads YNFKEQ. This CDR3 contains 15 residues. Between the trimmed V and J ends, which lost 4 bases and 0 bases, there was a span of 10 bases.

V is TRBV20-1 and J is TRBJ2-7; the D is unclear. The CDR3 spans 12 residues. Germline assignment: CDR1 DFQATT and CDR2 SNEGSKA (reference sequence). V lost 3 bases and J 0 bases, leaving 6 bases between the germline ends. Written as DNA, the CDR3 is TGCAGTGCTAGCCAGAGCTCCTACGAGCAGTACTTC. Translation: CSASQSSYEQYF.

The chain carries TRBV11-2 and TRBJ2-5; maybe TRBD2 (5 bases). The CDR3 is 15 residues long. The germline V and J ends were trimmed by 1 base and 0 bases, with 9 bases remaining between them. Looked up from germline, CDR1 is SGHAT and CDR2 is FQNNGV. CDR3 DNA sequence: TGTGCCAGCAGCTTAGTGATGAGGGACCAAGAGACCCAGTACTTC. Translation gives CASSLVMRDQETQYF.

The chain employs TRBV29-1 and TRBJ1-1; maybe TRBD1 (6 bases). Between the trimmed V and J ends, which lost 6 bases and 5 bases, there was a span of 10 bases. The CDR3 is made up of 11 amino acids. Per germline, CDR1 SQVTM and CDR2 ANQGSEA. The CDR3, as DNA: TGCAGCGTGGACAGAAGAACTGAAGCTTTCTTT. Its translation is CSVDRRTEAFF.

The chain links TRBV29-1 to TRBJ1-1, with D uncertain. The CDR3 covers 12 residues. The V end lost 4 bases, the J end lost 5 bases, and 11 bases lay between the germline ends. Germline V gene lookup returns CDR1 SQVTM and CDR2 ANQGSEA. This chain's CDR3 is CSVGRPGTEAFF. CDR3 nucleotides: TGCAGCGTTGGGCGGCCGGGAACTGAAGCTTTCTTT.

Only a few counts were recorded for this clonotype. J is TRBJ2-3 and V is TRBV6-2 or TRBV6-3; D perhaps matches TRBD2 (5 bases). The V gene lost 2 bases and the J gene lost 11 bases, with 11 bases spanning the gap. Germline assignment: CDR1 MNHEY and CDR2 SVGEGT. This CDR3 is built from 12 residues. The chain's CDR3 is CASSYIGNQQYF. CDR3 in DNA: TGTGCCAGCAGTTACATCGGGAACCAGCAGTATTTT.

The chain uses TRBV3-1 and TRBJ2-6; no reliable D call. Germline CDR1 reads LGHDT; CDR2 reads YNNKEL (reference sequence). The length of the CDR3 is 17 residues. Trimming pared 2 bases from V and 4 bases from J, leaving 15 bases between. In nucleotides, the CDR3 is TGTGCCAGCAGCCAACCGACATCTATGAAGGGGGCCAACGTCCTGACTTTC. It is translated as CASSQPTSMKGANVLTF.

The chain combines TRBV3-1 with TRBJ2-3; TRBD2 matches 8 bases. Germline CDR1 is LGHDT and CDR2 is YNNKEL (reference sequence). The CDR3 loop spans 13 amino acids. Trimming took 4 bases from V and 5 from J; bases not matched to a gene: 2. The CDR3 DNA reads TGTGCCAGCAGCCGGCGGGGGGAAGATACGCAGTATTTT. This codes for CASSRRGEDTQYF.

This sequence joins TRBV2 and TRBJ2-6; 7 nucleotides line up with TRBD1. V gave up 3 bases and J gave up 0 bases; unmatched junction bases: 5. In germline, CDR1 is SNHLY, CDR2 FYNNEI. The CDR3 covers 17 residues. CDR3: CASSDGQELSGANVLTF. Written as DNA, the CDR3 is TGTGCCAGCAGTGACGGACAGGAGCTCTCTGGGGCCAACGTCCTGACTTTC.

This clonotype was counted at least ten times. The V gene is TRBV20-1, the J gene TRBJ2-3; D gene ambiguous. CDR1 and CDR2 from the germline V gene are DFQATT and SNEGSKA (reference sequence). The CDR3 totals 12 residues. V shed 6 bases and J shed 2 bases, with 9 bases lying between them. Here the CDR3 DNA reads TGCAGTGCCGCGGCGATCACAGATACGCAGTATTTT. This encodes CSAAAITDTQYF.

This clonotype came up a few times. As DNA, the CDR3 is TGTGCCAGCAGCGTTAGCGGGGGGGACTACAATGAGCAGTTCTTC. Translated: CASSVSGGDYNEQFF. V gene TRBV6-4 combines with J gene TRBJ2-1; 11 positions match TRBD2. The V segment lost 6 bases and the J segment 3 bases; nucleotides outside the gene matches: 4. Germline CDR1 and CDR2: MRHNA and SNTAGT. There are 15 residues in the CDR3.

This clonotype was found many times. The genes are TRBV9 and TRBJ1-3, with D hard to call. The germline gives CDR1 SGDLS, CDR2 YYNGEE. The V end was cut by 4 bases, the J end by 2 bases, with 13 bases between. The CDR3 is made up of 15 amino acids. CDR3 region: CASSRQATTGNTIYF. DNA of the CDR3: TGTGCCAGCAGCCGCCAGGCCACCACTGGAAACACCATATATTTT. The whole variable domain, remainder taken from reference TRBV9 and TRBJ1-3, is DSGVTQTPKHLITATGQRVTLRCSPRSGDLSVYWYQQSLDQGLQFLIQYYNGEERAKGNILERFSAQQFPDLHSELNLSSLELGDSALYFCASSRQATTGNTIYFGEGSWLTVV.

This clonotype was seen only a few times. The CDR3, as DNA: TGTGCCAGCAGTTTAGTGGGACAGGGGGCTGGCTACACCTTC. Residues: CASSLVGQGAGYTF. This sequence joins TRBV12-3 or TRBV12-4 and TRBJ1-2; 12 bases match TRBD1. CDR3 length equals 14 residues. V lost 1 base and J lost 7; bases outside the gene matches: 1.

This chain links TRBV20-1 with TRBJ2-3, with 11 bases that match TRBD2. V lost 4 bases and J lost 7; bases outside the gene matches: 7. CDR3 length equals 14 residues. From germline, CDR1 is DFQATT and CDR2 SNEGSKA (reference sequence). CDR3 bases: TGCAGTGCTACTAGCGGGGGGACCTCAAATACGCAGTATTTT. Residues: CSATSGGTSNTQYF.

This clonotype was found a few times. V usage is TRBV29-1 and J usage is TRBJ2-7; tentatively, D is TRBD2 (6 bases). V was clipped by 3 bases and J by 11 bases, with 11 bases between them. Germline V gene sequence: CDR1 SQVTM, CDR2 ANQGSEA. The length of the CDR3 is 10 residues. CDR3 bases: TGCAGCGTTGACTCGGGAGTCGAGTACTTC. Translation: CSVDSGVEYF.

This clonotype was seen ten or more times. The rearrangement links TRBV10-3 to TRBJ2-1; 9 positions agree with TRBD2. Germline loops: CDR1 ENHRY, CDR2 SYGVKD. The length of the CDR3 is 13 residues. With V trimmed by 10 bases and J by 7 bases, 8 bases remained unmatched. The CDR3 protein is CATLAGEENEQFF. The CDR3 DNA reads as TGTGCCACTTTAGCGGGAGAGGAAAATGAGCAGTTCTTC.